Following are 31 T cell receptor beta chains from one sample sequenced in a study of shared clonotypes between healthy human individuals. Data came from immunoSEQ multiplex PCR; TCRdb stores just in-frame clones and leaves some out. The sample contains hundreds of thousands of clones, around 73% of which appear only once. Sample: memory CD4+ T cells sorted from blood. Subset specified: CD45RA-negative fraction. These receptors all stem from a young woman in good health.

This clone came up a few times. In DNA form, the CDR3 reads TGCGCCAGCAGTGGTTTCTCTGGGGCCAACGTCCTGACTTTC. Protein: CASSGFSGANVLTF. The chain couples TRBV5-1 to TRBJ2-6, with D uncertain. V was clipped by 5 bases and J by 0 bases, with 6 bases between them. CDR3 length: 14 residues. Germline V gene sequence: CDR1 SGHRS, CDR2 YFSETQ.

The chain links TRBV4-2 to TRBJ1-5; 9 nucleotides match TRBD1. V lost 0 bases to trimming and J lost 4 bases; unmatched junction nucleotides: 7. There are 17 residues in the CDR3. Germline CDR1 and CDR2: LGHNA and YNFKEQ. Here the CDR3 reads CASSQDRQTGGNQPQHF. In DNA form, the CDR3 reads TGTGCCAGCAGCCAAGATCGGCAGACAGGGGGAAATCAGCCCCAGCATTTT.

The chain has TRBV18 and TRBJ2-3, with D possibly being TRBD2 (6 bases). The CDR3 has 17 residues. V was trimmed by 2 bases and J by 2 bases, leaving 17 bases between them. The germline gives CDR1 KGHSH, CDR2 LQKENI. CDR3 residues: CASSPGLKGLHTDTQYF. The DNA for the CDR3 is TGTGCCAGCTCACCAGGTCTAAAGGGACTTCACACAGATACGCAGTATTTT.

The V and J genes are TRBV28 and TRBJ1-5; the match to TRBD1 covers 7 bases. Per the germline V gene, CDR1 is MDHEN and CDR2 is SYDVKM. The CDR3 is 13 amino acids. The V and J ends lost 2 bases and 14 bases, in that order; junction bases with no gene match: 9. The CDR3 DNA reads TGTGCCAGCAGTTTACCTTATACAGGGGTGAAGCATTTT. Its translation is CASSLPYTGVKHF.

In the case of this clone: Other DNA sequences within the sample encode an identical CDR3. This chain uses TRBV11-2 with TRBJ1-1; D not resolved. Trimming stripped 1 base from V and 1 base from J, with 4 bases between. The CDR3 loop spans 13 amino acids. CDR1 is SGHAT and CDR2 is FQNNGV in the germline V gene. The CDR3 coding sequence is TGTGCCAGCAGCTTAGGACGGAACACTGAAGCTTTCTTT. This codes for CASSLGRNTEAFF.

V usage is TRBV2 and J usage is TRBJ2-2, with TRBD2 as a possible D gene (5 bases). CDR3 length: 13 residues. Germline V gene sequence: CDR1 SNHLY, CDR2 FYNNEI. The V end lost 8 bases, the J end lost 5 bases, and 12 bases lay between the germline ends. The CDR3 coding sequence is TGTGCCAGCCTCGAGGAGGAGACCGGGGAGCTGTTTTTT. Its protein is CASLEEETGELFF.

V and J are TRBV5-1 and TRBJ2-5; no firm D call. Trimming left V 5 bases short and J 4 bases short, with 15 bases between. CDR1 and CDR2 from the germline V gene are SGHRS and YFSETQ. The CDR3 covers 14 residues. CDR3 in DNA: TGCGCCAGCAGTCAGGAGCCCTTGGGAGAGACCCAGTACTTC. This encodes CASSQEPLGETQYF.

This clone turned up a few times. The V call is TRBV7-9, the J call TRBJ2-2, with 7 bases lining up with TRBD1. The CDR3 length is 16 residues. The trim removed 5 bases at V and 5 bases at J, leaving 11 bases unmatched. The V gene's germline CDR1 is SEHNR and CDR2 FQNEAQ (reference sequence). CDR3 nucleotides: TGTGCCAGCAGCAATCGAGGGGGCTCTGGGACCGGGGAGCTGTTTTTT. Protein sequence: CASSNRGGSGTGELFF.

The chain couples TRBV19 to TRBJ2-7, with 8 bases aligning to TRBD1. This CDR3 contains 15 residues. Germline V gives CDR1 LNHDA, CDR2 SQIVND (reference sequence). The J segment lost 4 bases and the V segment lost 6 bases, leaving 11 bases of the junction unmatched. CDR3 sequence: CASRDAPGGEYEQYF. The DNA of the CDR3 is TGTGCCAGTAGAGACGCCCCAGGGGGCGAATACGAGCAGTACTTC. Using reference TRBV19 and TRBJ2-7 for the parts outside the CDR3, the full variable domain is DGGITQSPKYLFRKEGQNVTLSCEQNLNHDAMYWYRQDPGQGLRLIYYSQIVNDFQKGDIAEGYSVSREKKESFPLTVTSAQKNPTAFYLCASRDAPGGEYEQYFGPGTRLTVT.

This clone was counted many times. The V gene is TRBV4-2, the J gene TRBJ1-1, with D tentatively TRBD1 (6 bases). The CDR3 loop spans 11 amino acids. Germline V gene sequence: CDR1 LGHNA, CDR2 YNFKEQ. Trimming shortened V by 3 bases and J by 11 bases, and 10 bases separated the two germline ends. The CDR3 DNA reads TGTGCCAGCAGCCACGGACAGCCGGCTTTCTTT. Its translation: CASSHGQPAFF.

In this sample, this clone turned up a few times. The rearrangement links TRBV30 to TRBJ2-7; the match to TRBD1 covers 10 bases. Germline loops: CDR1 GTSNPN, CDR2 SVGIG (reference sequence). The J segment lost 12 bases and the V segment lost 2 bases, leaving 7 bases of the junction unmatched. The CDR3 consists of 12 residues. As DNA, the CDR3 is TGTGCCTGGAGTCCGGGACAGGGGAAATCGTACTTC. It is translated as CAWSPGQGKSYF.

The CDR3 coding sequence is TGTGCCAGCAGAAACCGCGTCCCGACCTACGAGCAGTACTTC. This codes for CASRNRVPTYEQYF. The chain recombines TRBV28 with TRBJ2-7, with D uncertain. The V end lost 6 bases, the J end lost 2 bases, and 14 bases lay between the germline ends. Germline loops: CDR1 MDHEN, CDR2 SYDVKM. The CDR3 consists of 14 residues.

This clone has only a few counts. The same CDR3 also results from other DNA sequences found in this sample. The chain has TRBV11-3 and TRBJ2-5, with 7 positions matching TRBD1. The junction had 2 bases not matched to a gene; V was cut back by 5 bases and J by 2 bases. Germline CDR1 reads SGHNT; CDR2 reads YENEEA. The CDR3 totals 13 residues. The CDR3 here is CASSQGQQETQYF. CDR3 DNA sequence: TGTGCCAGCAGCCAGGGACAGCAAGAGACCCAGTACTTC.

V gene TRBV11-3 combines with J gene TRBJ2-1; no reliable D call. The CDR3 loop spans 9 amino acids. CDR1 SGHNT and CDR2 YENEEA come from the germline V gene. V lost 8 bases to trimming and J lost 4 bases, with 0 bases between them. CDR3 bases: TGTGCCAGCTACAATGAGCAGTTCTTC. Amino acid sequence: CASYNEQFF.

The chain combines TRBV5-1 with TRBJ2-1, with 7 bases fitting TRBD2. This CDR3 spans 13 amino acids. V lost 5 bases and J lost 7; bases outside the gene matches: 6. Germline CDR1 reads SGHRS; CDR2 reads YFSETQ. The CDR3 here is CASSGGRGNEQFF. DNA for the CDR3: TGCGCCAGCAGTGGCGGGAGAGGGAATGAGCAGTTCTTC.

CDR3 sequence: CASSLYTQYF. Written as DNA, the CDR3 is TGTGCCAGCAGCTTATATACGCAGTATTTT. This rearrangement joins TRBV7-9 to TRBJ2-3; unclear D gene. The CDR3 length is 10 residues. Trimming removed 2 bases from V and 7 bases from J, with 1 base in between. Germline CDR1 and CDR2: SEHNR and FQNEAQ (reference sequence).

The V and J genes are TRBV28 and TRBJ2-2; D uncertain. Trimming shortened V by 6 bases and J by 2 bases, and 13 bases separated the two germline ends. The germline CDR1 and CDR2 sequences are MDHEN and SYDVKM. CDR3 length equals 15 residues. The CDR3 nucleotides read TGTGCCAGCAGCCGCATCTCCCAAAACACCGGGGAGCTGTTTTTT. Its translation is CASSRISQNTGELFF.

In regard to this clone: Other nucleotide sequences from this sample produce the same CDR3. This chain links TRBV28 with TRBJ2-5; D unclear. V was trimmed by 5 bases and J by 2 bases, leaving 0 bases between them. The CDR3 has 10 residues. Germline V gene data show CDR1 as MDHEN and CDR2 as SYDVKM. The CDR3 is CASSQETQYF. The CDR3 nucleotides are TGTGCCAGCAGTCAAGAGACCCAGTACTTC.

This rearrangement joins TRBV2 to TRBJ1-2; 11 nucleotides line up with TRBD1. CDR1 is SNHLY and CDR2 is FYNNEI in the germline V gene. This CDR3 is built from 14 residues. Trimming took 7 bases from V and 5 from J; bases not matched to a gene: 6. The CDR3 DNA reads as TGTGCCAGCATACGGACAGGGGGCCTTTATGGCTACACCTTC. Protein sequence: CASIRTGGLYGYTF.

The rearrangement uses TRBV19 and TRBJ2-1; 7 nucleotides align to TRBD1. From germline, CDR1 is LNHDA and CDR2 SQIVND (reference sequence). Trimming cost V 1 base and J 4 bases; bases outside gene matches: 1. This CDR3 is 14 amino acids long. CDR3 sequence: CASSIGGQYNEQFF. The CDR3 coding sequence is TGTGCCAGTAGTATAGGGGGACAGTACAATGAGCAGTTCTTC.

The chain uses TRBV11-3 and TRBJ2-5, with 7 bases that match TRBD1. The CDR3 is 19 residues long. The V gene's germline CDR1 is SGHNT and CDR2 YENEEA. After removal of 1 base from V and 2 bases from J, the junction contained 16 bases not matched to a gene. The CDR3 loop is CASSLGGFFRDRGQETQYF. The CDR3 DNA is TGTGCCAGCAGCTTAGGAGGTTTTTTCCGGGACAGAGGGCAAGAGACCCAGTACTTC.

This sequence joins TRBV30 and TRBJ2-5, with D possibly matching TRBD2 (7 bases). Germline loops: CDR1 GTSNPN, CDR2 SVGIG (reference sequence). There are 12 residues in the CDR3. CDR3 sequence reads: CAGAGAQETQYF. In nucleotides, the CDR3 is TGTGCGGGGGCGGGGGCCCAAGAGACCCAGTACTTC.

In its sample, this clone was seen a few times. The chain couples TRBV29-1 to TRBJ1-2; D is uncertain. The V end lost 3 bases, the J end lost 8 bases, and 4 bases lay between the germline ends. Germline V gene lookup returns CDR1 SQVTM and CDR2 ANQGSEA. The length of the CDR3 is 9 residues. CDR3 sequence: CSVDSGYTF. CDR3 DNA sequence: TGCAGCGTTGATAGCGGCTACACCTTC.

Only a few counts were recorded for this clone. The CDR3 coding sequence is TGCAGCGTCGCCGACATCGATGGCAATCAGCCCCAGCATTTT. Residues: CSVADIDGNQPQHF. V is TRBV29-1 and J is TRBJ1-5, with D unresolved. Trimming pared 6 bases from V and 2 bases from J, leaving 14 bases between. Germline-derived CDR1 and CDR2 are SQVTM and ANQGSEA. The CDR3 is 14 amino acids.

The chain has TRBV5-5 and TRBJ2-7; no definite D call. Looked up from germline, CDR1 is SGHKS and CDR2 is YYEKEE (reference sequence). This CDR3 has 15 amino acids. V was clipped by 1 base and J by 4 bases, with 15 bases between them. CDR3 sequence (DNA): TGTGCCAGCAGCTTGCAGTTAGCAGGATATTACGAGCAGTACTTC. It yields the protein CASSLQLAGYYEQYF. The full variable domain, in which reference TRBV5-5 and TRBJ2-7 provide the parts outside the CDR3, is DAGVTQSPTHLIKTRGQQVTLRCSPISGHKSVSWYQQVLGQGPQFIFQYYEKEERGRGNFPDRFSARQFPNYSSELNVNALLLGDSALYLCASSLQLAGYYEQYFGPGTRLTVT.

The CDR3 loop reads CASSRSFSYEQYF. The CDR3 bases are TGTGCCAGCAGTCGTTCATTTTCCTACGAGCAGTACTTC. The chain uses TRBV27 and TRBJ2-7; no clear D. Between the trimmed V and J ends, which lost 5 bases and 1 base, there was a span of 9 bases. Germline V lookup: CDR1 MNHEY, CDR2 SMNVEV (reference sequence). This CDR3 has 13 residues.

The V gene is TRBV19, the J gene TRBJ2-7; 7 positions agree with TRBD1. The CDR3 sequence is 16 residues long. Germline CDR1 reads LNHDA; CDR2 reads SQIVND (reference sequence). J was trimmed by 1 base and V by 6 bases; bases with no gene match: 12. The DNA for the CDR3 is TGTGCCAGTAGAATGACCGCGACAGGGAAGTCCTACGAGCAGTACTTC. Translated, it gives CASRMTATGKSYEQYF. The complete variable domain, with remaining parts taken from reference TRBV19 and TRBJ2-7, reads DGGITQSPKYLFRKEGQNVTLSCEQNLNHDAMYWYRQDPGQGLRLIYYSQIVNDFQKGDIAEGYSVSREKKESFPLTVTSAQKNPTAFYLCASRMTATGKSYEQYFGPGTRLTVT.

In this sample, this clone turned up a few times. The chain links TRBV5-4 to TRBJ2-3; 8 bases are shared with TRBD2. CDR1 is SGHNT, CDR2 YYREEE, per germline (reference sequence). The CDR3 runs 13 residues. V trimming: 5 bases; J trimming: 2 bases; junction bases outside the gene matches: 1. This chain's CDR3 is CASRLAATDTQYF. In DNA form, the CDR3 reads TGTGCCAGCAGACTAGCGGCCACAGATACGCAGTATTTT.

This clone was recorded once. This chain uses TRBV2 with TRBJ2-7; 10 bases align to TRBD2. The CDR3 spans 18 residues. V lost 6 bases, J lost 5 bases, and 19 bases stayed unmatched. CDR1 is SNHLY, CDR2 FYNNEI, per germline. The CDR3 loop is CASSAVTSGKAGIHEQYF. The CDR3 region has the DNA TGTGCCAGCAGCGCAGTCACTAGCGGGAAGGCCGGGATCCACGAGCAGTACTTC.

This chain joins TRBV5-1 and TRBJ2-3; D call uncertain. There are 15 residues in the CDR3. Germline CDR1 is SGHRS and CDR2 is YFSETQ. V lost 0 bases and J 1 base, leaving 9 bases between the germline ends. CDR3 in amino acids: CASSLGLLGTDTQYF. Written as DNA, the CDR3 is TGCGCCAGCAGCTTGGGGCTCTTAGGCACAGATACGCAGTATTTT.

This clone was counted only a few times. The rearrangement uses TRBV5-1 and TRBJ2-3; TRBD2 agrees at 11 bases. Losses at the gene ends were 1 base for V and 5 bases for J; bases not matched to a gene: 9. CDR3 length: 17 amino acids. CDR1 and CDR2 from the germline V gene are SGHRS and YFSETQ. The CDR3 DNA is TGCGCCAGCAGCTTGCCACTAGCGGGAGCCCCCCTAGATACGCAGTATTTT. It yields the protein CASSLPLAGAPLDTQYF.